The 18 T cell receptor beta chains below all came from one sample that was sequenced in a study of cytomegalovirus exposure and HLA in healthy donors. The PCR had 60 Vbeta and 13 Jbeta primers. Profiled with immunoSEQ multiplex PCR; TCRdb holds only in-frame clones, not every one. This table has about 200,000 clones, roughly 77% appearing once. Sequencing was performed on PBMCs. All receptors derive from a male donor in good health and CMV-seropositive.

This clone occurred a few times. This chain's CDR3 is CAWSVGGLGGARSGANVLTF. CDR3 nucleotide sequence: TGTGCCTGGAGTGTAGGAGGGTTAGGGGGGGCTCGCTCTGGGGCCAACGTCCTGACTTTC. The chain recombines TRBV30 with TRBJ2-6; perhaps TRBD2 as D (7 bases). Deletions cut 0 bases from V and 0 bases from J, with 21 bases between. This CDR3 is 20 amino acids long. CDR1 is GTSNPN, CDR2 SVGIG, per germline (reference sequence).

A single count supports this clone. The sample contains more than one DNA sequence encoding this CDR3. The V and J genes are TRBV5-1 and TRBJ1-2, with D unresolved. The V gene's germline CDR1 is SGHRS and CDR2 YFSETQ. V was pared by 3 bases and J by 3 bases, with 15 bases between. The CDR3 loop spans 15 amino acids. CDR3 coding DNA: TGCGCCAGCAGCTCAGTCCCCGGGAAGGACTATGGCTACACCTTC. Its translation is CASSSVPGKDYGYTF.

The V call is TRBV9, the J call TRBJ2-5, with 7 bases fitting TRBD2. The CDR3 has 15 amino acids. Germline V gene lookup returns CDR1 SGDLS and CDR2 YYNGEE. The V and J ends lost 0 bases and 4 bases, in that order; junction bases with no gene match: 6. CDR3 nucleotides: TGTGCCAGCAGCGTAGACGGCGGGAGTAGAGAGACCCAGTACTTC. Protein product: CASSVDGGSRETQYF.

The CDR3 region is CASRTRGYTF. DNA for the CDR3: TGTGCCAGCAGGACGCGGGGCTACACCTTC. The chain joins TRBV9 to TRBJ1-2; no reliable D call. The V end was cut by 5 bases, the J end by 8 bases, with 7 bases between. The CDR3 loop spans 10 amino acids. Germline CDR1 and CDR2: SGDLS and YYNGEE. The complete variable domain, with remaining parts taken from reference TRBV9 and TRBJ1-2, reads DSGVTQTPKHLITATGQRVTLRCSPRSGDLSVYWYQQSLDQGLQFLIQYYNGEERAKGNILERFSAQQFPDLHSELNLSSLELGDSALYFCASRTRGYTFGSGTRLTVV.

The chain uses TRBV9 and TRBJ2-7, with D possibly TRBD2 on 5 matching bases. The V gene lost 2 bases and the J gene lost 2 bases, with 11 bases spanning the gap. The length of the CDR3 is 14 residues. The germline gives CDR1 SGDLS, CDR2 YYNGEE. Written as DNA, the CDR3 is TGTGCCAGCAGCGTTGGAGAGGGCCCCTACGAGCAGTACTTC. Its protein is CASSVGEGPYEQYF.

This chain uses TRBV18 with TRBJ1-6, with D maybe TRBD1 (6 bases). The CDR3 loop spans 19 amino acids. Germline assignment: CDR1 KGHSH and CDR2 LQKENI. Trimming cost V 4 bases and J 9 bases, with 28 bases left between them. The CDR3 reads CASSLTGTLQGREGSPLHF. CDR3 sequence (DNA): TGTGCCAGCTCACTTACCGGGACACTACAAGGGCGCGAGGGTTCACCCCTCCACTTT.

This rearrangement joins TRBV7-7 to TRBJ2-1; 7 bases fit TRBD1. Germline CDR1 SSHAT, CDR2 FNYEAQ (reference sequence). The trim removed 5 bases at V and 9 bases at J, leaving 7 bases unmatched. There are 13 residues in the CDR3. As DNA, the CDR3 is TGTGCCAGCAGCGTCGACAGGGATGGTGAGCAGTTCTTC. It yields the protein CASSVDRDGEQFF.

The rearrangement uses TRBV7-2 and TRBJ2-5; 7 bases agree with TRBD2. With the DNA end fitting TRBJ2-7 better, the J assignment may be wrong. The germline V gene encodes CDR1 SGHTA and CDR2 FQGNSA. This CDR3 spans 19 amino acids. The CDR3, as DNA: TGTGCCAGCAGCTTAGGTTTATTTCTAGCGGCTAGTCCTACGAACGAGCAGTACTTC. Protein sequence: CASSLGLFLAASPTNEQYF.

The chain uses TRBV30 and TRBJ1-1; D not resolved. The CDR3 has 12 amino acids. CDR1 and CDR2 (germline): GTSNPN, SVGIG (reference sequence). V was trimmed by 2 bases and J by 2 bases, leaving 6 bases between them. CDR3 DNA sequence: TGTGCCTGGAGTCCAGTTAACACTGAAGCTTTCTTT. Translated, it gives CAWSPVNTEAFF.

The rearrangement uses TRBV4-1 and TRBJ2-5, with D uncertain. This CDR3 has 14 residues. CDR1 MGHRA and CDR2 YSYEKL come from the germline V gene. V was trimmed by 0 bases and J by 1 base, leaving 6 bases between them. CDR3 residues: CASSQDFSQETQYF. The CDR3 DNA reads as TGCGCCAGCAGCCAAGATTTTAGCCAAGAGACCCAGTACTTC.

Of note for this clone: The junction differs from germline at one of its ends, possibly a read error. The chain is built from TRBV7-7 and TRBJ2-2; tentatively, D is TRBD2 (6 bases). The CDR3 totals 15 residues. Germline assignment: CDR1 SSHAT and CDR2 FNYEAQ (reference sequence). The CDR3 DNA reads as TGTGCTAGCAGCCAGACTAGTCCGGGCACCGGGGAGCTGTTTTTT. Protein product: CASSQTSPGTGELFF.

The rearrangement joins TRBV11-3 to TRBJ2-1, with 9 bases fitting TRBD2. The trim removed 5 bases at V and 5 bases at J, leaving 16 bases unmatched. The CDR3 is 18 residues long. Germline V gene sequence: CDR1 SGHNT, CDR2 YENEEA. CDR3 region: CASSPPTKTSGPNNEQFF. The CDR3 DNA sequence: TGTGCCAGCAGCCCACCAACAAAGACTAGCGGCCCAAACAATGAGCAGTTCTTC. Filled out from reference TRBV11-3 and TRBJ2-1, the complete variable domain reads EAGVVQSPRYKIIEKKQPVAFWCNPISGHNTLYWYLQNLGQGPELLIRYENEEAVDDSQLPKDRFSAERLKGVDSTLKIQPAELGDSAVYLCASSPPTKTSGPNNEQFFGPGTRLTVL.

The chain recombines TRBV9 with TRBJ2-3; 13 bases map to TRBD2. The CDR3 sequence is 16 residues long. The germline gives CDR1 SGDLS, CDR2 YYNGEE. The ends lost 2 bases at V and 5 bases at J; junction bases unmatched: 5. CDR3 in DNA: TGTGCCAGCAGCGTTGCGGGACTAGCGGGAAGAGATACGCAGTATTTT. Translation gives CASSVAGLAGRDTQYF.

The chain recombines TRBV29-1 with TRBJ1-1, with TRBD1 matching 10 bases. Germline CDR1 reads SQVTM; CDR2 reads ANQGSEA. The CDR3 runs 17 residues. The V segment lost 5 bases and the J segment 5 bases; nucleotides outside the gene matches: 17. The CDR3 DNA sequence: TGCAGCGTTTCGACAGGGGGCGGGGGCGGACTGGGGACTGAAGCTTTCTTT. It yields the protein CSVSTGGGGGLGTEAFF. The whole variable domain, remainder taken from reference TRBV29-1 and TRBJ1-1, is SAVISQKPSRDICQRGTSLTIQCQVDSQVTMMFWYRQQPGQSLTLIATANQGSEATYESGFVIDKFPISRPNLTFSTLTVSNMSPEDSSIYLCSVSTGGGGGLGTEAFFGQGTRLTVV.

This clone appeared a few times. Sequence at one end of the junction differs from germline and may be a read error. The chain links TRBV6-1 to TRBJ1-5, with D hard to call. Germline V gene sequence: CDR1 MNHNS, CDR2 SASEGT. The length of the CDR3 is 17 residues. For the CDR3, the DNA is TGTGCCAGCAGGGAAGGCATGCGTCTGACTTGGGATCAGCCCCAGCATTTT. It translates to CASREGMRLTWDQPQHF.

V and J are TRBV27 and TRBJ2-2, with 14 bases aligning to TRBD2. From germline, CDR1 is MNHEY and CDR2 SMNVEV (reference sequence). J was trimmed by 0 bases and V by 5 bases; bases with no gene match: 5. The CDR3 covers 18 residues. CDR3 DNA sequence: TGTGCCAGCAGTCGACAGACTAGCGGGAGGGCGAACACCGGGGAGCTGTTTTTT. Its protein is CASSRQTSGRANTGELFF.

This clone was seen a handful of times. J is TRBJ1-4 and V is TRBV5-1; TRBD1 might be the D (6 bases). CDR3 size: 15 residues. Germline lookup yields CDR1 SGHRS and CDR2 YFSETQ. Trimming took off 1 base at V and 8 bases at J, with 15 bases between the two ends. Written as DNA, the CDR3 is TGCGCCAGCAGCTTGACCTACAGGGATGTCGAAAAACTGTTTTTT. Its protein is CASSLTYRDVEKLFF. Full variable domain (rest looked up from reference TRBV5-1 and TRBJ1-4): KAGVTQTPRYLIKTRGQQVTLSCSPISGHRSVSWYQQTPGQGLQFLFEYFSETQRNKGNFPGRFSGRQFSNSRSEMNVSTLELGDSALYLCASSLTYRDVEKLFFGSGTQLSVL.

The chain carries TRBV6-5 and TRBJ2-7; the match to TRBD1 covers 9 bases. The CDR3 totals 14 residues. V was pared by 4 bases and J by 5 bases, with 6 bases of the junction left unmatched. The germline CDR1 and CDR2 sequences are MNHEY and SVGAGI. DNA for the CDR3: TGTGCCAGCAGTTTATCGACAGGGGGGAACGAGCAGTACTTC. It is translated as CASSLSTGGNEQYF.